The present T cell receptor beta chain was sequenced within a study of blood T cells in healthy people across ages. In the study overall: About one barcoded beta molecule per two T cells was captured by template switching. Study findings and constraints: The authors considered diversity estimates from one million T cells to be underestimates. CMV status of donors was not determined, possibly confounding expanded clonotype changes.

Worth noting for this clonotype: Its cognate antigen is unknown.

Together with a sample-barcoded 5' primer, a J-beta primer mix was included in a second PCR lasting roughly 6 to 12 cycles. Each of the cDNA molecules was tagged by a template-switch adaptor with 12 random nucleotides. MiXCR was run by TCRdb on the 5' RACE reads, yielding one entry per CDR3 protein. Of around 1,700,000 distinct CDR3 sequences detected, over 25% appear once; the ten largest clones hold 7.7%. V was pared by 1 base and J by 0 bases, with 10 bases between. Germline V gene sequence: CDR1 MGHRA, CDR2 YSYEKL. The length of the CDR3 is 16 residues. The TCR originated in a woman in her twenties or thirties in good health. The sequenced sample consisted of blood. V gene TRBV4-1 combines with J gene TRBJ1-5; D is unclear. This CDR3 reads CASSQGPLFSNQPQHF. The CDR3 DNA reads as TGCGCCAGCAGCCAAGGACCTTTATTTAGCAATCAGCCCCAGCATTTT.